This T cell receptor (beta chain) was captured by sequencing in a study of blood T cell repertoires in COVID-19. Whole-study context: T cells, B-cell-depleted T cells, or PBMCs provided the cDNA or gDNA that served as material.

Germline CDR1 reads MDHEN; CDR2 reads SYDVKM. The CDR3 is made up of 16 amino acids. Trimming took 6 bases from V and 4 from J; bases not matched to a gene: 12. The method was immunoSEQ multiplex PCR; TCRdb's version includes in-frame clones alone and lacks a portion of them. The sample carries approximately 70,000 clones, roughly two thirds recorded once. Enrollees, about 18 to 89 years old, lived in around 23 US areas. Cohorts were based on clinical histories the participants reported. Exposed volunteers were people who met a COVID-19 case within 2 weeks before study entry. V usage is TRBV28 and J usage is TRBJ2-7; 10 bases are a match to TRBD2. Sequenced sample: PBMCs or T cells enriched from blood (not recorded which). The TCR originated in a woman aged 55-69 years who had been exposed to COVID-19. CDR3 residues: CASRINSGRAGYEQYF. The CDR3 DNA sequence: TGTGCCAGCAGAATAAACAGCGGGAGGGCCGGGTACGAGCAGTACTTC.